This T cell receptor beta chain came from a study of blood T cell repertoires in COVID-19 (dated by TCRdb to 2018 to 2020). Context from the whole study: The collaborator samples originated in the United States, Italy and Spain and spanned the acute and convalescent phases of COVID-19. Samples were obtained from the ongoing ImmuneRACE study (first 160 participants) and from some 1,300 subjects provided by 6 global collaborators. Where available, HLA class I and class II types were taken from metadata supplied by the sample provider and were not determined by assay-based typing. The dataset comprised deeply sampled blood TCRbeta repertoires from subjects exposed to, actively infected with, or recovered from COVID-19. The repertoires were released in a freely available public database intended as a resource for research on the immune response to SARS-CoV-2. A de-identified subject ID, COVID-19 status, age in years and sex were almost always included in the sample metadata. The material from the prospective study consisted of cDNA or gDNA derived from T cells, B-cell-depleted T cells, or PBMCs. The full study reports these points: The quantity of clinical and demographic metadata differed by source and by participant and was supplied without curation.

TCRbeta CDR3 regions were amplified from genomic DNA by means of the immunoSEQ Assay, a bias-controlled multiplex PCR. The authors' analysis ran thus. Within the assay, amplification of reference gene primers was used to estimate how many nucleated cells each sample contained. To quantify the absolute abundance of each unique TCRbeta CDR3 rearrangement, sequence reads were collapsed and filtered. Productive Simpson clonality was computed per sample as the square root of Simpson's diversity index over productive rearrangements. Here the immuneACCESS table is served through TCRdb, limited to in-frame sequences with V and J called. Missing clones are a known gap in these copies; in checked studies unresolved V genes cover under half, and the rest lacks a known reason. D and trimming were read from the DNA, whereas the V and J calls and clone size are those reported in that table. The sample has 130,000 or so clones on record, around nine tenths of them singletons. The top ten constitute roughly an eighth of the sample.

From cysteine to phenylalanine, the CDR3 is 14 amino acids long. The sequence is cut down to CDR3 DNA, 42 bases in frame from base 1. Sequences SQVTM (CDR1) and ANQGSEA (CDR2) are obtained from the germline V gene. Clipping removes 7 bases from V and 6 bases from J, with 6 as the unmatched junction base count. One collaborating source in Seattle enrolled patients during active infection and followed them longitudinally through the course of disease. Whole blood was collected in K2EDTA tubes by collaborating institutions according to the institutions' own protocols. For TCRbeta analysis, collaborators shipped samples as frozen whole blood, isolated PBMCs, or DNA extracted from either of those sample types. For this clone: This clone's antigen is unknown. No much larger clone exists at a distance of one base, and base qualities are not known.

In this chain, TRBV29-1 is recombined with TRBJ2-2, with TRBD2 matching 12 junction bases. This clonotype was obtained from a woman in her seventies with COVID-19, enrolled during active disease. The sample consisted of peripheral blood. This receptor carries the CDR3 CSARTSGEAGELFF. The nucleotides read TGCAGCGCTAGGACTAGCGGGGAAGCCGGGGAGCTGTTTTTT.